This entry concerns a single T cell receptor (beta chain). TCRbeta library construction was performed incorporating unique molecular identifiers. TCRdb fed the PCR reads into MiXCR, producing one record per CDR3 protein. The table has some 240,000 distinct CDR3 sequences, 9.7% seen once. The record originates from a study of T-cell reconstitution after alpha-beta-depleted transplantation in children. This TCR was sampled from a human donor who donated a stem cell graft to a child with SCID. Sequenced here: PBMCs from the stem cell graft donor, sampled from the stem cell graft.

CDR3 nucleotides: TGTGCCAGCTCAGCCGAAATGAACACTGAAGCTTTCTTT. Its protein is CASSAEMNTEAFF. The rearrangement uses TRBV18 and TRBJ1-1; D is uncertain. Germline CDR1 is KGHSH and CDR2 is LQKENI. Deletions cut 5 bases from V and 0 bases from J, with 7 bases between. This CDR3 is 13 amino acids long.